Reported below is one TCR beta chain. What it binds is unknown. Germline V lookup: CDR1 SNHLY, CDR2 FYNNEI. V was trimmed by 6 bases and J by 1 base, leaving 17 bases between them. This CDR3 is built from 16 residues. This specimen comes from a study of Ad26.COV2.S vaccination and SARS-CoV-2 variants. Using immunoSEQ multiplex PCR, the repertoire was profiled, and TCRdb retains in-frame clones only, with some absent. Altogether roughly 700,000 clones are present, roughly nine tenths being singletons, with the ten largest covering over 1.3%. Sample treatment: some 20 received Ad26.COV2.S at low or high dose, single or two shots; about five received placebo; per-sample allocation not given. Sampling was done on day 63 after the first vaccine or placebo injection. Study conclusions and caveats: Placebo and vaccine recipients had non-spike TCR breadth that was similar. Vaccine recipients surpassed placebo recipients in spike-specific TCR breadth.

The sequenced sample was peripheral blood, obtained in a trial of Ad26.COV2.S vaccine versus placebo. The receptor comes from a person aged 18-65 years who received the Ad26.COV2.S COVID-19 vaccine or a placebo. The chain recombines TRBV2 with TRBJ2-3, with D tentatively TRBD1 or TRBD2 (5 bases each). For the CDR3, the DNA is TGTGCCAGCAGGGAAAGGACATCGCGGGGCACAGATACGCAGTATTTT. It yields the protein CASRERTSRGTDTQYF.